The T cell receptor (beta chain) described here comes from a study of blood T cell repertoires in COVID-19 (TCRdb year 2020). Looking at the study overall: Samples from collaborators originated in the United States, Italy and Spain and spanned both the acute and convalescent phases of COVID-19. Where available, HLA class I and class II types were obtained from metadata supplied by the sample provider rather than from assay-based typing. The material from the prospective study consisted of cDNA or gDNA derived from T cells, B-cell-depleted T cells, or PBMCs. Subjects who had been exposed to COVID-19, were actively infected with it, or had recovered from it provided the deeply sampled blood TCRbeta repertoires that made up the dataset. The sample metadata nearly always contained a de-identified subject ID, COVID-19 status, age in years and sex. A freely available public database, intended as a resource for researchers studying the immune response to SARS-CoV-2, is where the repertoires were released. Samples came from the ongoing ImmuneRACE study (first 160 participants) plus 1,254 subjects from 6 global collaborators. Broad study findings and their caveats: Clinical and demographic metadata were provided uncurated, with the amount varying by source and participant.

Collaborating institutions collected whole blood in K2EDTA tubes following their own protocols. Collaborator samples were shipped for TCRbeta analysis as frozen whole blood, isolated PBMCs, or DNA extracted from either sample type. TCRbeta CDR3 regions were amplified from genomic DNA using the immunoSEQ Assay, a bias-controlled multiplex PCR. Processing in the source paper ran as follows. Within the assay, amplification of reference gene primers was used to estimate how many nucleated cells each sample contained. Sequence reads were collapsed and filtered to measure the absolute abundance of every unique TCRbeta CDR3 rearrangement. Productive Simpson clonality was computed per sample as the square root of Simpson's diversity index over productive rearrangements. Not all clones reach the TCRdb copy of this immuneACCESS table, which keeps in-frame sequences only. Checked studies attribute under half of the gap to unresolved V genes and leave the rest unexplained. The V and J calls and clone size were taken over from that table, and D and trimming were inferred from the DNA. This sample holds approximately 150,000 clones; roughly 80% were observed only once. The ten top clones hold roughly 8.6% of the sample.

Turning to this clone: It lacks a known antigen. Nothing much larger sits one base from this clone, and base qualities are not available.

Trimmed from V: 3 bases; trimmed from J: 4 bases; junction bases lacking a gene match: 5. The germline V gene yields SQVTM for CDR1 and ANQGSEA for CDR2. Measured from the cysteine to the phenylalanine, the CDR3 is 13 residues long. Kept here is only the CDR3 DNA, which spans 39 bases and is read in frame from base 1. Sequenced: peripheral blood. The source is a man aged 50 or older with active or convalescent COVID-19. The V gene is TRBV29-1 and the J gene is TRBJ1-2, and 7 junction bases match TRBD1. The DNA is as follows: TGCAGCGTTGATCGACAGGGTGGCTATGGCTACACCTTC. Translated, this gives CSVDRQGGYGYTF. With all but the CDR3 taken from the reference TRBV29-1 and TRBJ1-2 genes, the full variable domain is: SAVISQKPSRDICQRGTSLTIQCQVDSQVTMMFWYRQQPGQSLTLIATANQGSEATYESGFVIDKFPISRPNLTFSTLTVSNMSPEDSSIYLCSVDRQGGYGYTFGSGTRLTVV.